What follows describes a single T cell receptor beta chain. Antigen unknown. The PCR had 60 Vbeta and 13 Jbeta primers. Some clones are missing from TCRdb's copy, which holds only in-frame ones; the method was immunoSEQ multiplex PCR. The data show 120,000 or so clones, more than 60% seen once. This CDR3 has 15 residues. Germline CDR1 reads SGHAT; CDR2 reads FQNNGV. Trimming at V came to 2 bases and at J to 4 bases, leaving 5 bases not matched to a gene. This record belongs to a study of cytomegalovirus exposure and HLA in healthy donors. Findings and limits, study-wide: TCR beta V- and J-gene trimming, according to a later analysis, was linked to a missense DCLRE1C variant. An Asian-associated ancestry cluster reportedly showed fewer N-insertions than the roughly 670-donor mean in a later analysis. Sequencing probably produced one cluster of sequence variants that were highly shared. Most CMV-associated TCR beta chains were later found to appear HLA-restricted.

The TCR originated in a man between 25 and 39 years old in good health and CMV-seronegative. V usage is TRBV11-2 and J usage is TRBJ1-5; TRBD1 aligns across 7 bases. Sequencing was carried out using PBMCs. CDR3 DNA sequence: TGTGCCAGCAGCTTATCGGGACAGACGAATCAGCCCCAGCATTTT. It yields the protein CASSLSGQTNQPQHF. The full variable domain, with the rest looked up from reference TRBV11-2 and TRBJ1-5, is EAGVAQSPRYKIIEKRQSVAFWCNPISGHATLYWYQQILGQGPKLLIQFQNNGVVDDSQLPKDRFSAERLKGVDSTLKIQPAKLEDSAVYLCASSLSGQTNQPQHFGDGTRLSIL.